This TCR beta chain was recovered during a study of a mutant IDH1 vaccine in newly diagnosed glioma. Using immunoSEQ multiplex PCR, the repertoire was profiled, and TCRdb retains in-frame clones only, with some absent. The repertoire holds approximately 50,000 clones, around 87% seen once, with more than 1.1% in the top ten. As to time point: week 23, last vaccination. Vaccine doses each comprised 300 ug of mutant IDH1 20-mer peptide, with topical imiquimod. Regarding this clone: Antigen: not known.

Trimming took 4 bases from V and 5 from J, leaving 9 bases between them. The germline V gene encodes CDR1 MDHEN and CDR2 SYDVKM. The CDR3 has 13 residues. The rearrangement links TRBV28 to TRBJ1-5, with D unclear. Sample: PBMCs, taken from a glioma patient whose treatment included an IDH1 peptide vaccine. The receptor was derived from a man aged 40-49 years with glioma. DNA for the CDR3: TGTGCCAGCAGTTCAAACCGATATCAGCCCCAGCATTTT. It translates to CASSSNRYQPQHF.